This TCR beta chain was documented in a study of T-cell reconstitution after alpha-beta-depleted transplantation in children. Study observations and caveats: Newly made T cells mostly supplied T-cell counts and diversity one year after transplant. Two months or so post-transplant, alpha-beta T cells reportedly derived from several hundred expanded graft clones. Surviving thymic progenitors and recipient T cells were the source of high TCRbeta diversity at day 60 in some patients.

To note about this clonotype: The antigen remains unidentified.

Between the trimmed V and J ends, which lost 9 bases and 6 bases, there was a span of 9 bases. This CDR3 comprises 11 residues. Germline V gives CDR1 KGHSH, CDR2 LQKENI. Construction of the TCRbeta library involved unique molecular identifiers. TCRdb called the PCR reads again in MiXCR, with one record for every CDR3 protein. The sample has hundreds of thousands of distinct CDR3 sequences, around 13% seen once. This specimen was PBMCs, taken before TCRalphabeta/CD19-depleted stem cell transplant. This chain uses TRBV18 with TRBJ2-1; D gene ambiguous. This TCR derives from a girl between 2 and 10 years old with congenital amegakaryocytic thrombocytopenia, due to receive a stem cell transplant. CDR3 nucleotide sequence: TGTGCCAGTTCCGAGGCCAATGAGCAGTTCTTC. Its protein product is CASSEANEQFF.